These 18 T cell receptor beta chains came from one sample sequenced in a study of human T cells and chemical hapten exposure. Unfractionated whole blood yielded total RNA. TCRdb redid the calling of the 5' RACE reads with MiXCR, one entry per CDR3 protein. This sample has about 140,000 distinct CDR3 sequences, with around 4% found just once. These receptors were taken from a female donor in good health.

Ten or more counts support this clonotype. J is TRBJ1-1 and V is TRBV6-6; 10 bases are a match to TRBD1. The CDR3 is 15 residues long. Germline V gives CDR1 MNHNY, CDR2 SVGAGI (reference sequence). After removal of 2 bases from V and 4 bases from J, the junction contained 4 bases not matched to a gene. CDR3 amino acids: CASSYRDRGGTEAFF. CDR3 DNA sequence: TGTGCCAGCAGTTACCGGGACAGGGGAGGCACTGAAGCTTTCTTT.

This sequence joins TRBV12-3 or TRBV12-4 and TRBJ1-5, with D maybe TRBD1 (5 bases). The V and J ends lost 7 bases and 6 bases respectively, with 13 bases between them. The CDR3 extends over 13 amino acids. The CDR3 region is CASTQGWAQPQHF. The CDR3 DNA reads TGTGCCAGCACCCAGGGATGGGCTCAGCCCCAGCATTTT.

This clonotype was counted at least ten times. The genes are TRBV9 and TRBJ2-1, with D hard to call. Germline V CDR1 and CDR2: SGDLS, YYNGEE. V lost 2 bases and J 5 bases, leaving 2 bases between the germline ends. This CDR3 region has 11 residues. The CDR3 bases are TGTGCCAGCAGCGTCGACAATGAGCAGTTCTTC. This sequence encodes CASSVDNEQFF.

This clonotype was observed at least ten times. The rearrangement links TRBV20-1 to TRBJ2-3; TRBD2 agrees at 7 bases. Germline CDR1 is DFQATT and CDR2 is SNEGSKA (reference sequence). The V segment lost 0 bases and the J segment 2 bases; nucleotides outside the gene matches: 5. There are 15 residues in the CDR3. The CDR3 sequence is CSARDGAGFTDTQYF. The CDR3 DNA follows: TGCAGTGCTAGAGATGGAGCGGGGTTCACAGATACGCAGTATTTT.

The sample holds many counts of this clonotype. The rearrangement joins TRBV12-3 or TRBV12-4 to TRBJ1-4; possible D gene TRBD1, 5 bases. V was cut by 2 bases and J by 5 bases, with 9 bases left in between. The CDR3 has 14 amino acids. DNA of the CDR3: TGTGCCAGCAGTTTAAGGGGCCCAAATGAAAAACTGTTTTTT. Translation: CASSLRGPNEKLFF.

This clonotype was recorded at least ten times. This sequence joins TRBV7-2 and TRBJ1-3, with unresolved D. This CDR3 is 16 amino acids long. V lost 5 bases and J 3 bases, leaving 17 bases between the germline ends. Per the germline V gene, CDR1 is SGHTA and CDR2 is FQGNSA. In DNA, the CDR3 is TGTGCCAGCAGCCTTACCGGTGGGCTTGGTGGAAACACCATATATTTT. Translation: CASSLTGGLGGNTIYF.

V is TRBV6-1 and J is TRBJ1-4; the D is unclear. Germline-derived CDR1 and CDR2 are MNHNS and SASEGT. The length of the CDR3 is 15 residues. V gave up 1 base and J gave up 4 bases, with 10 bases separating them. CDR3 coding DNA: TGTGCCAGCAGTGAAGACCGGGTCCTTAATGAAAAACTGTTTTTT. It encodes CASSEDRVLNEKLFF.

This clonotype was counted at least ten times. The chain joins TRBV15 to TRBJ2-1; 7 bases align to TRBD1. Germline V CDR1 and CDR2: LNHNV, YYDKDF (reference sequence). The CDR3 extends over 14 amino acids. After removal of 3 bases from V and 9 bases from J, the junction contained 8 bases not matched to a gene. The CDR3 is CATSSRLTGSEQFF. DNA of the CDR3: TGTGCCACCAGCAGCCGGCTGACAGGGAGTGAGCAGTTCTTC.

This clonotype was counted ten times or more. V is TRBV18 and J is TRBJ2-3; TRBD2 agrees at 11 bases. The CDR3 runs 16 residues. V lost 3 bases and J lost 4; bases outside the gene matches: 6. Germline V gene data show CDR1 as KGHSH and CDR2 as LQKENI. The CDR3 loop is CASSPALAGGPDTQYF. The CDR3 DNA is TGTGCCAGCTCACCCGCGTTAGCGGGGGGGCCAGATACGCAGTATTTT.

In this sample, this clonotype turned up many times. The rearrangement uses TRBV27 and TRBJ2-1; possible D gene TRBD1, 6 bases. The germline V and J ends were trimmed by 5 bases and 9 bases, with 17 bases remaining between them. In germline, CDR1 is MNHEY, CDR2 SMNVEV (reference sequence). This CDR3 has 14 residues. CDR3 DNA sequence: TGTGCCAGCAGTCCGCGAGGGGGAATGGTTGAGCAGTTCTTC. Amino acids: CASSPRGGMVEQFF.

Ten or more counts support this clonotype. The V and J genes are TRBV7-3 and TRBJ2-3; 12 positions agree with TRBD2. The germline gives CDR1 SGHTA, CDR2 FQGTGA. CDR3 size: 18 residues. Trimming removed 1 base from V and 3 bases from J; junction bases left unmatched: 8. Here the CDR3 DNA reads TGTGCCAGCAGCTTAAAACGCGGACTAGCGGGGAGAACAGATACGCAGTATTTT. Its translation is CASSLKRGLAGRTDTQYF.

With regard to this clonotype: A much larger clone lies a single base off, so this may be a read error. This rearrangement joins TRBV5-1 to TRBJ2-7; a possible D gene is TRBD1 (6 bases). V was shortened by 4 bases and J by 3 bases, with 14 bases between the two germline ends. Germline-derived CDR1 and CDR2 are SGHRS and YFSETQ. The CDR3 is made up of 14 amino acids. In DNA, the CDR3 is TGCGCCAGCAGCCTGGGACAAGGTTTCTACGAGCAGTACTTC. The encoded protein is CASSLGQGFYEQYF.

There are many counts of this clonotype. The chain recombines TRBV29-1 with TRBJ1-1, with D unclear. V shed 0 bases and J shed 5 bases, with 10 bases lying between them. Germline CDR1 is SQVTM and CDR2 is ANQGSEA. The CDR3 extends over 13 amino acids. The CDR3 DNA sequence: TGCAGCGTTGAAGAGGTCAGGAGAACTGAAGCTTTCTTT. Amino acid sequence: CSVEEVRRTEAFF.

This clonotype was detected many times. The chain combines TRBV5-1 with TRBJ2-4; perhaps TRBD2 as D (6 bases). V was pared by 2 bases and J by 13 bases, with 10 bases between. From germline, CDR1 is SGHRS and CDR2 YFSETQ. This CDR3 comprises 11 residues. The CDR3 protein is CASSFRDLQYF. DNA of the CDR3: TGCGCCAGCAGCTTTCGGGACTTGCAGTACTTC.

The sample holds many counts of this clonotype. This chain's CDR3 is CASTSVLDTLNGYTF. CDR3 bases: TGTGCCAGCACCTCCGTCCTAGACACGCTTAATGGCTACACCTTC. The rearrangement uses TRBV28 and TRBJ1-2; D not resolved. Germline lookup yields CDR1 MDHEN and CDR2 SYDVKM. With 7 bases removed from V and 6 bases from J, the gap between germline ends came to 21 bases. This CDR3 spans 15 amino acids.

This clonotype was seen ten or more times. This chain joins TRBV6-2 or TRBV6-3 and TRBJ2-5, with TRBD1 matching 7 bases. V was pared by 5 bases and J by 0 bases, with 9 bases of the junction left unmatched. The CDR3 totals 16 residues. Germline values: CDR1 MNHEY, CDR2 SVGEGT. CDR3 in DNA: TGTGCCAGCAGTCCGCGGACAGGTCTGTACCAAGAGACCCAGTACTTC. Translation gives CASSPRTGLYQETQYF.

Many counts were recorded for this clonotype. CDR3 DNA: TGTGCCAGCGCGGACAACGGGGAGATGGATACGCAGTATTTT. Residues: CASADNGEMDTQYF. This chain uses TRBV12-3 or TRBV12-4 with TRBJ2-3, with D possibly being TRBD1 or TRBD2 (5 bases each). Trimming left V 8 bases short and J 6 bases short, with 18 bases between. The CDR3 runs to 14 residues.

This chain links TRBV11-1 with TRBJ2-7, with 7 bases identical to TRBD2. Germline CDR1 SGHAT, CDR2 FQDESV (reference sequence). Trimming took 5 bases from V and 3 from J; bases not matched to a gene: 10. This CDR3 spans 15 amino acids. The CDR3 region is CASSIRRGGNYEQYF. CDR3 coding DNA: TGTGCCAGCAGCATTCGCCGCGGGGGTAACTACGAGCAGTACTTC.